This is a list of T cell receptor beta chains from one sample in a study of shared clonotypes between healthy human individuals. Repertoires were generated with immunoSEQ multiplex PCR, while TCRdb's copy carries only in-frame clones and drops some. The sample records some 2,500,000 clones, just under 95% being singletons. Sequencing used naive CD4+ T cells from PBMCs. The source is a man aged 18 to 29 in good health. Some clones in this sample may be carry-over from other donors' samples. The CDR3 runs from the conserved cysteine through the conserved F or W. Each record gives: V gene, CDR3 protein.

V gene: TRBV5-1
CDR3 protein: CASSSALGWDTGELFF

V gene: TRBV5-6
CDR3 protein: CASSLSRTGEAFF

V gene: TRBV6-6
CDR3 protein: CARGDLAGGRETQYF

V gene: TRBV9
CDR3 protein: CASSDRRGTGELFF

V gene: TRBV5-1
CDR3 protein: CASGSPSTDTQYF

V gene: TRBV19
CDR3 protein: CASSIDPYIIGRGGNQPQHF

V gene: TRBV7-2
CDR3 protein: CASTLYGRETEQYF

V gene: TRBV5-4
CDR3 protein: CASSFAGDGYQRYGYTF

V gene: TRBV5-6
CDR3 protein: CASTRVGQGAIAGANVLTF

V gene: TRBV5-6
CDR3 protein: CASSRPTGPGTEAFF

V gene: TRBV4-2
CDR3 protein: CASSKVGGRGNEQFF

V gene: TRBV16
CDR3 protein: CASNPGQGKFYEQFF

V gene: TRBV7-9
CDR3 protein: CASSLPGSAFF

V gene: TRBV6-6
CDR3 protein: CASRPRQYNEQFF

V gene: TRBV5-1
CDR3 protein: CASSPREGGVSGAFF

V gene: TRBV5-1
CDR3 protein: CASSHPGASGKSTDTQYF

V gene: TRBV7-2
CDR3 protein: CASSLVEGGAGHF

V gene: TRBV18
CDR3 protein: CASSAPSSTDTQYF

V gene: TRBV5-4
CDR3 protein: CASSPRDSTDTQYF

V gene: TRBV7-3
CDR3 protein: CASSSISGANVLTF

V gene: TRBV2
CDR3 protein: CASSAQETQYF

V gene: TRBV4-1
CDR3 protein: CASSQAAGLAGGLRNEQFF

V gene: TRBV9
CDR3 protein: CASSVGRYNEQFF

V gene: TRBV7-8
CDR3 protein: CASSKNTREMGETQYF

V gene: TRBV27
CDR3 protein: CASGRRGGTGGTEAFF

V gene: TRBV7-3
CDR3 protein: CASKLLPSSGANVLTF

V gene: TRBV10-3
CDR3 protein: CAILALSGNTIYF

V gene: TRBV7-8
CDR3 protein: CASSFLRENTGELFF

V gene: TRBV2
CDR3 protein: CASSGTRGGEQYF

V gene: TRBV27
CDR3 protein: CASKKWGARGTDTQYF

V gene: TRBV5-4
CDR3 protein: CASSLGGQGSRGYTF

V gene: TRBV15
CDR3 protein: CATSRGQSSGNTIYF

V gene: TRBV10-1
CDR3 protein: CASSGIGSAQYF

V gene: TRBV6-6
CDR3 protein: CASGRGLGEKLFF

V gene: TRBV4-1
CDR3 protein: CASSQARQIYGYTF

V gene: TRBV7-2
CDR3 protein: CASGPPRTSGWRGELFF

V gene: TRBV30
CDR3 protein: CAWSKGEGTDTQYF

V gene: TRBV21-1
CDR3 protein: CASRDRSTDTQYF

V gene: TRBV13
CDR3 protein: CASSRGKHEYTQYF

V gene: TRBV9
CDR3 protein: CASSRDRAYNEQFF

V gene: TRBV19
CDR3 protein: CASSIRGSNQPQHF

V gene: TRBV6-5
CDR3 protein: CASSQPGREKWEQYF